This T cell receptor (beta chain) was profiled in a study of blood T cells in healthy people across ages. Study-level information: About one barcoded beta molecule per two T cells came from capture by template switching.

Using a J-beta primer mix together with a sample-barcoded 5' primer, a second PCR was run for 7 to 11 cycles. TCRdb recomputed calls from the 5' RACE reads with MiXCR, one row per CDR3 protein. The sample shows hundreds of thousands of distinct CDR3 sequences, around 48% of them seen only once. Germline-derived CDR1 and CDR2 are MNHEY and SVGEGT. The CDR3 is made up of 13 amino acids. V shed 5 bases and J shed 0 bases, with 8 bases lying between them. The rearrangement joins TRBV6-2 or TRBV6-3 to TRBJ2-7; tentative D call: TRBD2 (5 bases). The sequencing sample was made of blood. The TCR originated in a woman in her sixties or seventies in good health. In nucleotides, the CDR3 is TGTGCCAGCAGTAACGGGATCTCCTACGAGCAGTACTTC. Translated: CASSNGISYEQYF.